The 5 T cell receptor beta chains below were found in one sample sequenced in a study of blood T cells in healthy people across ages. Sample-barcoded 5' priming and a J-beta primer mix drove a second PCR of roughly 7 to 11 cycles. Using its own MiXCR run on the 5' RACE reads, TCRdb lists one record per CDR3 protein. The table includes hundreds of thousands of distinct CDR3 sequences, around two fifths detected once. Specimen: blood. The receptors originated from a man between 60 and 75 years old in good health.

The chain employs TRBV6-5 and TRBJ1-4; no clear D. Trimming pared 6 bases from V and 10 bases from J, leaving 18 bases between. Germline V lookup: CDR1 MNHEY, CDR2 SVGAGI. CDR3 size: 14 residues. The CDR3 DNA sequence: TGTGCCAGCAGGGGTGGGTCGGGCACGGGAAAACTGTTTTTT. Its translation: CASRGGSGTGKLFF.

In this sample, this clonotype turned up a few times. CDR3 sequence (DNA): TGCGCCAGCAGCTTGGATCTAGCGGGGGACGAGCAGTACTTC. It codes for CASSLDLAGDEQYF. V is TRBV5-1 and J is TRBJ2-7, with TRBD2 identical over 10 bases. Trimming took 0 bases from V and 5 from J; bases not matched to a gene: 2. This CDR3 comprises 14 residues. Germline V gene lookup returns CDR1 SGHRS and CDR2 YFSETQ.

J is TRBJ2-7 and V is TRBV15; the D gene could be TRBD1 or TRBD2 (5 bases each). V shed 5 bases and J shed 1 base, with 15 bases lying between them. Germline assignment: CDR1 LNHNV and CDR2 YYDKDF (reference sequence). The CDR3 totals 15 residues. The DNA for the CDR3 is TGTGCCACCAGCCGGAGAGGGGCAGGATCCTACGAGCAGTACTTC. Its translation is CATSRRGAGSYEQYF.

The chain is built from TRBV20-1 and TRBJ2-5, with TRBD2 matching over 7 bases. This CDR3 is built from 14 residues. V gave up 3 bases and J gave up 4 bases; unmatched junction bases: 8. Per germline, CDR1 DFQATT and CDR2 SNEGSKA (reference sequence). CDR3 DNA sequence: TGCAGTGCTAGTCGAGGGAGGGGCGGAGAGACCCAGTACTTC. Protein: CSASRGRGGETQYF.

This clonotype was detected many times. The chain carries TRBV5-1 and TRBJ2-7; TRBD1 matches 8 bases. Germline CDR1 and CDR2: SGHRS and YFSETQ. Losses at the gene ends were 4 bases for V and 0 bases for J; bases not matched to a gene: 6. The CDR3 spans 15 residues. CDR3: CASSTGQGSSYEQYF. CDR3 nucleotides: TGCGCCAGCAGCACCGGACAGGGAAGCTCCTACGAGCAGTACTTC.